This passage covers 24 T cell receptor beta chains from one sample sequenced in a study of T cells in Graves' hyperthyroidism and ophthalmopathy. The investigators amplified TCR beta CDR3 regions from RNA transcripts. TCR CDR3 regions were first amplified by RT-PCR with HTBI primers. TCRdb reprocessed the multiplex PCR reads via MiXCR and lists one record per CDR3 protein. Of some 770,000 distinct CDR3 sequences detected, approximately 16% appear once; the ten largest clones hold under 8.5%. Sequenced material: blood. These receptors originate from a man between 18 and 35 years old with Graves' hyperthyroidism.

The table lists this clonotype with many counts. The rearrangement joins TRBV28 to TRBJ1-1, with 9 bases that match TRBD1. The CDR3 loop spans 16 amino acids. Germline CDR1 MDHEN, CDR2 SYDVKM. J gave up 4 bases and V 7 bases, and 13 bases lay outside the gene matches. This CDR3 is CASTPSRQGVGTEAFF. As DNA, the CDR3 is TGTGCCAGCACTCCTTCCAGACAGGGGGTAGGCACTGAAGCTTTCTTT. Complete variable domain (other parts from reference TRBV28 and TRBJ1-1): DVKVTQSSRYLVKRTGEKVFLECVQDMDHENMFWYRQDPGLGLRLIYFSYDVKMKEKGDIPEGYSVSREKKERFSLILESASTNQTSMYLCASTPSRQGVGTEAFFGQGTRLTVV.

This clonotype turned up a few times. The chain links TRBV7-2 to TRBJ2-7, with 9 bases lining up with TRBD2. Germline V gives CDR1 SGHTA, CDR2 FQGNSA. Trimming at V came to 2 bases and at J to 3 bases, leaving 5 bases not matched to a gene. The CDR3 length is 15 residues. CDR3 sequence (DNA): TGTGCCAGCAGCTTATTGGGAGCGGGAGGCTACGAGCAGTACTTC. Its protein product is CASSLLGAGGYEQYF.

This clonotype was observed a few times. V and J are TRBV27 and TRBJ1-2, with a tentative D call TRBD1 (6 bases). From germline, CDR1 is MNHEY and CDR2 SMNVEV (reference sequence). Trimming pared 6 bases from V and 0 bases from J, leaving 17 bases between. The CDR3 has 16 amino acids. Here the CDR3 reads CASRQGTTVTNYGYTF. DNA of the CDR3: TGTGCCAGCAGACAGGGTACCACCGTCACTAACTATGGCTACACCTTC.

This clonotype was seen repeatedly, ten times or more. The chain carries TRBV2 and TRBJ2-6, with D possibly TRBD1 on 5 matching bases. CDR3 length: 17 residues. V shed 4 bases and J shed 0 bases, with 13 bases lying between them. Germline V lookup: CDR1 SNHLY, CDR2 FYNNEI. The CDR3 bases are TGTGCCAGCAGTGGATGGGGCGAGAGCTCTGGGGCCAACGTCCTGACTTTC. Encoded protein: CASSGWGESSGANVLTF.

This clonotype was seen only once. The J gene is TRBJ1-1, the V gene TRBV12-3 or TRBV12-4, with D possibly TRBD1 on 5 matching bases. The V gene lost 7 bases and the J gene lost 5 bases, with 17 bases spanning the gap. This CDR3 spans 14 amino acids. This CDR3 reads CASTSTLGVTEAFF. CDR3 bases: TGTGCCAGCACTTCCACTTTGGGGGTAACTGAAGCTTTCTTT.

The chain couples TRBV9 to TRBJ1-1; D possibly corresponds to TRBD1 (6 bases). CDR1 SGDLS and CDR2 YYNGEE come from the germline V gene. V was trimmed by 3 bases and J by 1 base, leaving 13 bases between them. CDR3 length equals 15 residues. CDR3 bases: TGTGCCAGCAGCGCGCCGGGGGCCGAGAACACTGAAGCTTTCTTT. Translating it yields CASSAPGAENTEAFF.

This clonotype came up once. The chain combines TRBV28 with TRBJ2-1; D is unclear. V dropped 6 bases and J dropped 5 bases, with 11 bases sitting between them. Germline CDR1 MDHEN, CDR2 SYDVKM. The CDR3 covers 13 residues. The CDR3 DNA sequence: TGTGCCAGCAGCCCGGCTGGCAACAATGAGCAGTTCTTC. This translates into CASSPAGNNEQFF.

The chain is built from TRBV4-1 and TRBJ1-6; a possible D gene is TRBD1 (6 bases). Trimming removed 2 bases at V and 6 bases at J, with 17 bases between. Germline V lookup: CDR1 MGHRA, CDR2 YSYEKL. This CDR3 has 17 residues. The chain's CDR3 is CASSQKPQGFGNSPLHF. CDR3 nucleotide sequence: TGCGCCAGCAGCCAAAAACCACAGGGATTCGGTAATTCACCCCTCCACTTT.

The chain recombines TRBV3-1 with TRBJ2-5, with D unresolved. The CDR3 is made up of 12 amino acids. With 3 bases removed from V and 7 bases from J, the gap between germline ends came to 9 bases. The germline CDR1 and CDR2 sequences are LGHDT and YNNKEL (reference sequence). The chain's CDR3 is CASSQARRTQYF. The CDR3 coding sequence is TGTGCCAGCAGCCAGGCCCGAAGGACCCAGTACTTC.

This clonotype was recorded many times. V and J are TRBV2 and TRBJ1-5; D is possibly TRBD1 (5 bases). The CDR3 length is 14 residues. The V gene's germline CDR1 is SNHLY and CDR2 FYNNEI. Trimming pared 6 bases from V and 6 bases from J, leaving 15 bases between. In DNA form, the CDR3 reads TGTGCCAGCAGGCCGGGACTGGGGCCTCAGCCCCAGCATTTT. The encoded protein is CASRPGLGPQPQHF.

This clonotype was picked up many times. This chain uses TRBV20-1 with TRBJ2-1; 10 bases line up with TRBD1. The CDR3 consists of 15 residues. V lost 3 bases to trimming and J lost 6 bases; unmatched junction nucleotides: 8. Germline values: CDR1 DFQATT, CDR2 SNEGSKA (reference sequence). CDR3 in DNA: TGCAGTGCTAGGGGCGGGACAGGGGTTGCCAATGAGCAGTTCTTC. It encodes CSARGGTGVANEQFF.

The V call is TRBV28, the J call TRBJ2-3, with 10 bases that match TRBD1. Trimming took 6 bases from V and 4 from J; bases not matched to a gene: 4. The CDR3 runs 14 residues. The V gene's germline CDR1 is MDHEN and CDR2 SYDVKM. The CDR3 nucleotides read TGTGCCAGCAGATGGACAGGGGGAGCAGATACGCAGTATTTT. Its protein is CASRWTGGADTQYF.

This clonotype occurred many times. The chain has TRBV7-8 and TRBJ2-7; D gene ambiguous. The CDR3 consists of 15 residues. CDR1 is SGHVS and CDR2 is FQNEAQ in the germline V gene. With 1 base removed from V and 6 bases from J, the gap between germline ends came to 16 bases. The CDR3 spells CASSLGPTFATEQYF. DNA for the CDR3: TGTGCCAGCAGCTTAGGCCCCACCTTTGCCACCGAGCAGTACTTC.

The rearrangement uses TRBV4-2 and TRBJ1-4; TRBD1 matches 7 bases. Germline CDR1 is LGHNA and CDR2 is YNFKEQ. There are 16 residues in the CDR3. V was pared by 1 base and J by 0 bases, with 2 bases of the junction left unmatched. CDR3 nucleotides: TGTGCCAGCAGCCAAGGAGACAGGGCAACTAATGAAAAACTGTTTTTT. As protein: CASSQGDRATNEKLFF.

The chain is built from TRBV7-9 and TRBJ2-1, with TRBD2 matching over 12 bases. CDR3 length: 18 amino acids. Germline values: CDR1 SEHNR, CDR2 FQNEAQ (reference sequence). V lost 4 bases and J lost 4; bases outside the gene matches: 11. CDR3 sequence reads: CASSSIEASGREYNEQFF. The CDR3 DNA is TGTGCCAGCAGCTCCATCGAGGCTAGCGGGAGGGAGTACAATGAGCAGTTCTTC.

The J gene is TRBJ2-5, the V gene TRBV18; 9 bases are shared with TRBD1. The germline gives CDR1 KGHSH, CDR2 LQKENI. This CDR3 has 14 amino acids. J lost 10 bases, V lost 3 bases, and 9 bases had no gene match. The CDR3 nucleotides read TGTGCCAGCTCACCCGGGACAGGGAAAGAGGACCAGTACTTC. Protein sequence: CASSPGTGKEDQYF.

This clonotype was detected ten times or more. The chain combines TRBV10-3 with TRBJ2-7, with 9 positions matching TRBD1. J lost 6 bases, V lost 0 bases, and 9 bases had no gene match. Germline assignment: CDR1 ENHRY and CDR2 SYGVKD. The CDR3 length is 16 residues. The CDR3 is CAISESWDRVLSEQYF. The DNA of the CDR3 is TGTGCCATCAGTGAGTCGTGGGACAGGGTGTTGTCCGAGCAGTACTTC.

In this sample, this clonotype turned up many times. The CDR3 region is CASSSIGGSYEQYF. CDR3 coding DNA: TGTGCCAGCAGCTCTATAGGGGGCAGCTACGAGCAGTACTTC. The chain couples TRBV11-3 to TRBJ2-7; TRBD1 matches 7 bases. Looked up from germline, CDR1 is SGHNT and CDR2 is YENEEA. This CDR3 spans 14 amino acids. With V trimmed by 4 bases and J by 3 bases, 6 bases remained unmatched.

This clonotype occurred a few times. This sequence joins TRBV7-2 and TRBJ2-5; the D gene is possibly TRBD2 (8 bases). Trimming took 1 base from V and 3 from J, leaving 21 bases between them. Per the germline V gene, CDR1 is SGHTA and CDR2 is FQGNSA. This CDR3 spans 18 amino acids. The CDR3 reads CASSLGLGLGGGKETQYF. CDR3 sequence (DNA): TGTGCCAGCAGCTTAGGTCTGGGACTAGGAGGGGGCAAAGAGACCCAGTACTTC.

This clonotype was seen repeatedly, ten times or more. The CDR3 DNA reads as TGTGCCAGCAGTGACCCCGTGGCGGGAGGGCCAGGGGATGAGCAGTTCTTC. Translating gives CASSDPVAGGPGDEQFF. The chain couples TRBV12-3 or TRBV12-4 to TRBJ2-1; TRBD2 matches at 9 bases. This CDR3 has 17 amino acids. Trimming at V came to 5 bases and at J to 8 bases, leaving 16 bases not matched to a gene.

This clonotype occurred many times. The chain couples TRBV28 to TRBJ2-3, with D uncertain. Trimming pared 4 bases from V and 2 bases from J, leaving 7 bases between. Germline assignment: CDR1 MDHEN and CDR2 SYDVKM. This CDR3 is built from 13 residues. The CDR3 region is CASSSPLTDTQYF. The CDR3 nucleotides read TGTGCCAGCAGTTCTCCCCTCACAGATACGCAGTATTTT.

This clonotype was counted between two and nine times. The chain combines TRBV10-3 with TRBJ2-3; D is perhaps TRBD1 or TRBD2 (5 bases each). V lost 10 bases and J lost 3, with 8 bases in between. Germline lookup yields CDR1 ENHRY and CDR2 SYGVKD. This CDR3 spans 11 amino acids. CDR3 amino acids: CATWGTDTQYF. DNA of the CDR3: TGTGCCACGTGGGGGACAGATACGCAGTATTTT.

This clonotype was detected ten times or more. The chain has TRBV7-3 and TRBJ2-1, with a tentative D call TRBD2 (6 bases). The V gene's germline CDR1 is SGHTA and CDR2 FQGTGA. CDR3 size: 14 residues. Trimming cost V 4 bases and J 2 bases, with 9 bases left between them. The CDR3: CASSSGGAYNEQFF. Written as DNA, the CDR3 is TGTGCCAGCAGCTCCGGAGGGGCCTACAATGAGCAGTTCTTC.

In its sample, this clonotype was seen a few times. The gene calls are TRBV9 and TRBJ2-2, with 8 bases lining up with TRBD1. The CDR3 is 13 residues long. Trimming removed 3 bases from V and 6 bases from J; junction bases left unmatched: 1. Germline V CDR1 and CDR2: SGDLS, YYNGEE. In DNA form, the CDR3 reads TGTGCCAGCAGCGCGACAGGGGCCGGGGAGCTGTTTTTT. It encodes CASSATGAGELFF.